A selection of T cell receptor beta chains follows, all from one sample in a study of shared clonotypes between healthy human individuals. The protocol was immunoSEQ multiplex PCR, while the TCRdb copy is restricted to in-frame clones and leaves out a portion. The sample lists some 2,100,000 clones, roughly 91% occurring once. The sample consisted of naive CD8+ T cells from PBMCs. The receptors shown here come from a man aged 18 to 30 in good health. Some clones in this sample may be carry-over from other donors' samples. The CDR3 runs from the conserved cysteine through the conserved F or W. A D gene is named only where the DNA matches it firmly. Size is stated for part of the rows, as once, few or many counts, or as a class when the clone is expanded.

clone_size: NA; d_call: NA; j_call: TRBJ2-4; v_call: TRBV5-5; cdr3_aa: CASTPRGTGKNIQYF; cdr3_nt: TGTGCCAGCACCCCACGGGGGACTGGCAAAAACATTCAGTACTTC
clone_size: NA; d_call: NA; j_call: TRBJ2-7; v_call: TRBV27; cdr3_aa: CASSLPGSLEQYF; cdr3_nt: TGTGCCAGCAGTTTGCCCGGGAGTTTAGAGCAGTACTTC
clone_size: NA; d_call: NA; j_call: TRBJ2-3; v_call: TRBV4-3; cdr3_aa: CASSQDQGRPDTQYF; cdr3_nt: TGCGCCAGCAGCCAAGATCAGGGTCGGCCAGATACGCAGTATTTT
clone_size: NA; d_call: TRBD1; j_call: TRBJ2-5; v_call: TRBV7-9; cdr3_aa: CASSLVLRRQGKQETQYF; cdr3_nt: TGTGCCAGCAGCTTAGTATTGAGGAGACAGGGGAAACAAGAGACCCAGTACTTC
clone_size: NA; d_call: TRBD1; j_call: TRBJ1-4; v_call: TRBV27; cdr3_aa: CASGLTGGREKLFF; cdr3_nt: TGTGCCAGCGGACTTACAGGGGGCAGGGAAAAACTGTTTTTT
clone_size: NA; d_call: TRBD1; j_call: TRBJ2-7; v_call: TRBV5-1; cdr3_aa: CASSFLTGQVSYEQYF; cdr3_nt: TGCGCCAGCAGCTTCCTAACGGGACAGGTCTCCTACGAGCAGTACTTC
clone_size: NA; d_call: NA; j_call: TRBJ2-5; v_call: TRBV4-3; cdr3_aa: CASSPGTRRQETQYF; cdr3_nt: TGCGCCAGCAGCCCCGGGACTCGGCGGCAAGAGACCCAGTACTTC
clone_size: once; d_call: TRBD1; j_call: TRBJ2-1; v_call: TRBV29-1; cdr3_aa: CSIQARQGDGNEQFF; cdr3_nt: TGCAGTATACAAGCGAGACAGGGGGACGGCAATGAGCAGTTCTTC
clone_size: NA; d_call: TRBD1; j_call: TRBJ2-7; v_call: TRBV29-1; cdr3_aa: CSVEDGGGQGEFAYEQYF; cdr3_nt: TGCAGCGTTGAAGATGGCGGGGGACAGGGCGAATTCGCCTACGAGCAGTACTTC
clone_size: NA; d_call: TRBD1; j_call: TRBJ1-5; v_call: TRBV7-9; cdr3_aa: CASSTTGYSNQPQHF; cdr3_nt: TGTGCCAGCAGCACGACAGGGTATAGCAATCAGCCCCAGCATTTT
clone_size: NA; d_call: NA; j_call: TRBJ2-3; v_call: TRBV18; cdr3_aa: CASSPQGRDPDTQYF; cdr3_nt: TGTGCCAGCTCACCACAGGGTAGGGACCCAGATACGCAGTATTTT
clone_size: NA; d_call: NA; j_call: TRBJ1-6; v_call: TRBV10-2; cdr3_aa: CASSADSLYNSPLHF; cdr3_nt: TGCGCCAGCAGTGCGGACAGTCTCTATAATTCACCCCTCCACTTT
clone_size: NA; d_call: NA; j_call: TRBJ2-7; v_call: TRBV14; cdr3_aa: CASSLSSYEQYF; cdr3_nt: TGTGCCAGCAGCCTTAGCTCCTACGAGCAGTACTTC
clone_size: NA; d_call: NA; j_call: TRBJ2-7; v_call: TRBV30; cdr3_aa: CAWSVSPGPSSYEQYF; cdr3_nt: TGTGCCTGGAGTGTGTCCCCGGGCCCGAGCTCCTACGAGCAGTACTTC
clone_size: NA; d_call: TRBD1; j_call: TRBJ2-2; v_call: TRBV9; cdr3_aa: CASSVRRTGNTGELFF; cdr3_nt: TGTGCCAGCAGCGTACGAAGGACAGGTAACACCGGGGAGCTGTTTTTT
clone_size: NA; d_call: NA; j_call: TRBJ2-5; v_call: TRBV7-9; cdr3_aa: CASSLDRAPNQETQYF; cdr3_nt: TGTGCCAGCAGCTTAGATCGAGCGCCGAACCAAGAGACCCAGTACTTC
clone_size: NA; d_call: TRBD1; j_call: TRBJ1-1; v_call: TRBV6-1; cdr3_aa: CASRDTGGNTEAFF; cdr3_nt: TGTGCCAGCAGAGACACAGGGGGGAACACTGAAGCTTTCTTT
clone_size: NA; d_call: NA; j_call: TRBJ2-3; v_call: TRBV6-4; cdr3_aa: CASSDRQGRGGSLRNTQYF; cdr3_nt: TGTGCCAGCAGTGACCGGCAGGGCCGTGGGGGTTCGCTGAGAAATACGCAGTATTTT
clone_size: NA; d_call: NA; j_call: TRBJ2-7; v_call: TRBV9; cdr3_aa: CASSMNTGFHEQYF; cdr3_nt: TGTGCCAGCAGCATGAACACAGGGTTTCACGAGCAGTACTTC
clone_size: NA; d_call: TRBD1; j_call: TRBJ1-1; v_call: TRBV6-4; cdr3_aa: CASSYSTGAEAFF; cdr3_nt: TGTGCCAGCAGTTACTCTACAGGGGCTGAAGCTTTCTTT
clone_size: NA; d_call: NA; j_call: TRBJ2-1; v_call: TRBV10-1; cdr3_aa: CASSESPLNEQFF; cdr3_nt: TGCGCCAGCAGTGAGTCTCCCCTCAATGAGCAGTTCTTC
clone_size: NA; d_call: NA; j_call: TRBJ2-1; v_call: TRBV7-9; cdr3_aa: CASSLALRDEQFF; cdr3_nt: TGTGCCAGCAGCTTAGCGCTACGCGATGAGCAGTTCTTC
clone_size: NA; d_call: NA; j_call: TRBJ2-1; v_call: TRBV7-9; cdr3_aa: CASSLTGALYNEQFF; cdr3_nt: TGTGCCAGCAGCTTGACTGGGGCTCTCTACAATGAGCAGTTCTTC
clone_size: NA; d_call: NA; j_call: TRBJ2-1; v_call: TRBV7-8; cdr3_aa: CASSLSTDRHNEQFF; cdr3_nt: TGTGCCAGCAGCTTATCAACGGACCGCCACAATGAGCAGTTCTTC
clone_size: NA; d_call: NA; j_call: TRBJ2-5; v_call: TRBV6-6; cdr3_aa: CASTGQGEETQYF; cdr3_nt: TGTGCCAGCACGGGGCAGGGAGAGGAGACCCAGTACTTC
clone_size: NA; d_call: TRBD1; j_call: TRBJ1-1; v_call: TRBV5-1; cdr3_aa: CASSGWGQGGGTEAFF; cdr3_nt: TGCGCCAGCAGCGGGTGGGGACAGGGGGGCGGCACTGAAGCTTTCTTT
clone_size: NA; d_call: TRBD2; j_call: TRBJ2-2; v_call: TRBV19; cdr3_aa: CASSGRTGELFF; cdr3_nt: TGTGCCAGTAGCGGGAGGACCGGGGAGCTGTTTTTT
clone_size: NA; d_call: TRBD1; j_call: TRBJ2-2; v_call: TRBV5-1; cdr3_aa: CASSQWTGLNTGELFF; cdr3_nt: TGCGCCAGCAGCCAGTGGACAGGGTTGAACACCGGGGAGCTGTTTTTT
clone_size: NA; d_call: TRBD1; j_call: TRBJ2-7; v_call: TRBV18; cdr3_aa: CASSPDVRGSYEQYF; cdr3_nt: TGTGCCAGCTCACCGGATGTCAGGGGGAGTTACGAGCAGTACTTC
clone_size: NA; d_call: NA; j_call: TRBJ2-7; v_call: TRBV6-5; cdr3_aa: CASSSWGSTNYEQYF; cdr3_nt: TGTGCCAGCAGTTCCTGGGGTAGCACCAACTACGAGCAGTACTTC
clone_size: NA; d_call: TRBD1; j_call: TRBJ1-1; v_call: TRBV5-6; cdr3_aa: CASSPRDRGNTEAFF; cdr3_nt: TGTGCCAGCAGCCCGCGGGACAGGGGAAACACTGAAGCTTTCTTT
clone_size: NA; d_call: NA; j_call: TRBJ1-3; v_call: TRBV25-1; cdr3_aa: CASSPPIGSGNTIYF; cdr3_nt: TGTGCCAGCAGTCCTCCCATCGGATCTGGAAACACCATATATTTT
clone_size: NA; d_call: NA; j_call: TRBJ2-7; v_call: TRBV6-5; cdr3_aa: CASSRPYEQYF; cdr3_nt: TGTGCCAGCAGCCGTCCCTACGAGCAGTACTTC
clone_size: NA; d_call: NA; j_call: TRBJ2-7; v_call: TRBV5-1; cdr3_aa: CASSLTVSYEQYF; cdr3_nt: TGCGCCAGCAGCTTGACAGTCTCCTACGAGCAGTACTTC
clone_size: NA; d_call: NA; j_call: TRBJ1-1; v_call: TRBV6-5; cdr3_aa: CASSWSRRGTEAFF; cdr3_nt: TGTGCCAGCAGTTGGTCCAGGCGAGGCACTGAAGCTTTCTTT
clone_size: few; d_call: NA; j_call: TRBJ2-1; v_call: TRBV28; cdr3_aa: CASSTPYEQFF; cdr3_nt: TGTGCCAGCAGTACCCCGTATGAGCAGTTCTTC
clone_size: NA; d_call: NA; j_call: TRBJ1-5; v_call: TRBV9; cdr3_aa: CASSVGAGGNQPQHF; cdr3_nt: TGTGCCAGCAGCGTAGGTGCCGGGGGAAATCAGCCCCAGCATTTT
clone_size: NA; d_call: NA; j_call: TRBJ2-3; v_call: TRBV6-5; cdr3_aa: CASSLTDSSADTQYF; cdr3_nt: TGTGCCAGCAGCCTGACAGATTCTTCAGCCGATACGCAGTATTTT
clone_size: NA; d_call: NA; j_call: TRBJ2-2; v_call: TRBV6-6; cdr3_aa: CASSYDGELFF; cdr3_nt: TGTGCCAGCAGTTACGACGGGGAGCTGTTTTTT
clone_size: NA; d_call: NA; j_call: TRBJ2-7; v_call: TRBV6-5; cdr3_aa: CASSYGGLGDYEQYF; cdr3_nt: TGTGCCAGCAGTTACGGTGGCTTAGGAGACTACGAGCAGTACTTC
clone_size: NA; d_call: NA; j_call: TRBJ2-1; v_call: TRBV7-3; cdr3_aa: CASSLGTPPNEQFF; cdr3_nt: TGTGCCAGCAGCCTTGGGACTCCACCCAATGAGCAGTTCTTC